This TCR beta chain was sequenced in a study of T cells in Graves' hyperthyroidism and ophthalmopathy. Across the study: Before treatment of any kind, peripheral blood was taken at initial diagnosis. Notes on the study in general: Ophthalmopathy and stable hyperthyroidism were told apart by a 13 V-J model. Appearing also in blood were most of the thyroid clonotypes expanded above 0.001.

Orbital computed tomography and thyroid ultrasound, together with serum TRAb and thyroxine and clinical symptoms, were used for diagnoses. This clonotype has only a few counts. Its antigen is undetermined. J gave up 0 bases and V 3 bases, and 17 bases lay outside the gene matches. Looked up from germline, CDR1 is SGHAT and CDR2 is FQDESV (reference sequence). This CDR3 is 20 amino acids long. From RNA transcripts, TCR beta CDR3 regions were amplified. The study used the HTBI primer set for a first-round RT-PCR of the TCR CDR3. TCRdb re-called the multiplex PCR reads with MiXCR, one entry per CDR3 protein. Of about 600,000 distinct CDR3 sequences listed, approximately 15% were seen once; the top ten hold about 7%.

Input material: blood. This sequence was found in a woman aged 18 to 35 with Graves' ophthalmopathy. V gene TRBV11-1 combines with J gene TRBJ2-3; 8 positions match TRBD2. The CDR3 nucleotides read TGTGCCAGCAGCTTCTTCCGACACCCCTTAGCTAGCGGGAGCACAGATACGCAGTATTTT. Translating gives CASSFFRHPLASGSTDTQYF.